What follows are 23 T cell receptor beta chains derived from one specimen sequenced in a study of regulatory T cells in long-lasting Graves disease. Time point denoted: newly diagnosed GD, antithyroid drugs for less than 3 months. Isolated PBMC RNA provided the starting material for the TCR library. HTBI primers from iRepertoire and Arm-PCR of CDR3 regions yielded the TCR beta libraries. Each CDR3 protein is one row after TCRdb ran MiXCR on the multiplex PCR reads. Seen here are under 250,000 distinct CDR3 sequences, around a fifth observed once, and the top ten hold approximately 12%. The same sample was also studied in work on T cells in Graves' hyperthyroidism and ophthalmopathy.

The sample here was peripheral blood mononuclear cells (PBMCs), taken at new diagnosis, from a patient treated with antithyroid drugs. The receptors stem from a young woman with Graves disease.

This clonotype has only a few counts. Germline is not matched at one junction end, which may reflect a read error. The chain has TRBV5-1 and TRBJ2-7; 8 nucleotides match TRBD1. The CDR3 loop spans 15 amino acids. Germline V lookup: CDR1 SGHRS, CDR2 YFSETQ. This CDR3 is CASSLGQGGSYEQYF. The CDR3 nucleotides are TGTGCCAGCAGCTTAGGACAGGGAGGTTCCTACGAGCAGTACTTC.

This clonotype was seen many times. The J gene is TRBJ1-2, the V gene TRBV19; D might be TRBD1 (6 bases). The V end was cut by 5 bases, the J end by 8 bases, with 15 bases between. Germline V gives CDR1 LNHDA, CDR2 SQIVND (reference sequence). The CDR3 is made up of 13 amino acids. The CDR3 reads CASSVDRLNGYTF. DNA for the CDR3: TGTGCCAGTAGTGTTGACAGGCTTAACGGCTACACCTTC.

As regards this clonotype: This may be a read error: a much more frequent sequence differs by one nucleotide. The conserved closing phenylalanine or tryptophan is absent in this CDR3, likely reflecting a read error. This sequence joins TRBV7-9 and TRBJ2-1, with 12 bases lining up with TRBD2. V gave up 6 bases and J gave up 2 bases; unmatched junction bases: 5. The length of the CDR3 is 16 residues. Germline V gives CDR1 SEHNR, CDR2 FQNEAQ (reference sequence). The CDR3 loop is CASSSLAGGPYNEQFC. As DNA, the CDR3 is TGTGCCAGCAGTTCTCTAGCGGGAGGGCCCTACAATGAGCAGTTCTGC.

This clonotype was seen repeatedly, ten times or more. The chain links TRBV7-9 to TRBJ1-4; 7 nucleotides line up with TRBD1. The CDR3 is made up of 16 amino acids. Trimming removed 5 bases from V and 0 bases from J; junction bases left unmatched: 6. CDR1 and CDR2 (germline): SEHNR, FQNEAQ (reference sequence). CDR3 in DNA: TGTGCCAGCAGCAAGGGACAGACTGCAACTAATGAAAAACTGTTTTTT. It is translated as CASSKGQTATNEKLFF.

In this sample, this clonotype turned up many times. The gene calls are TRBV6-2 or TRBV6-3 and TRBJ2-3; TRBD2 agrees at 8 bases. The V gene end was trimmed by 6 bases and the J gene end by 3 bases; junction bases not matched to a gene: 11. From germline, CDR1 is MNHEY and CDR2 SVGEGT. The CDR3 runs to 16 residues. For the CDR3, the DNA is TGTGCCAGCAGAAAATCCGCGGGAGGCTTTACAGATACGCAGTATTTT. Translating gives CASRKSAGGFTDTQYF.

This clonotype was detected ten times or more. V usage is TRBV11-3 and J usage is TRBJ1-1; TRBD1 might be the D (6 bases). Trimming took off 2 bases at V and 0 bases at J, with 10 bases between the two ends. Germline V gene sequence: CDR1 SGHNT, CDR2 YENEEA. The CDR3 is 15 residues long. The CDR3 here is CASSLRGGLNTEAFF. CDR3 nucleotides: TGTGCCAGCAGCTTAAGGGGGGGATTGAACACTGAAGCTTTCTTT.

This clonotype was counted at least ten times. The CDR3 nucleotides are TGTGCCAGCAGTCCGGGACTTTTGAACACTGAAGCTTTCTTT. It encodes CASSPGLLNTEAFF. The rearrangement uses TRBV27 and TRBJ1-1; TRBD1 might be the D (5 bases). The CDR3 is made up of 14 amino acids. Germline V CDR1 and CDR2: MNHEY, SMNVEV (reference sequence). The ends were cut back, 5 bases at V and 0 bases at J, with 10 bases in the middle.

This clonotype was recorded many times. The chain carries TRBV19 and TRBJ1-1; perhaps TRBD1 as D (6 bases). This CDR3 contains 15 residues. Between the trimmed V and J ends, which lost 7 bases and 0 bases, there was a span of 15 bases. From germline, CDR1 is LNHDA and CDR2 SQIVND (reference sequence). This chain's CDR3 is CASKGQKAMNTEAFF. CDR3 nucleotides: TGTGCCAGTAAAGGACAGAAGGCCATGAACACTGAAGCTTTCTTT.

The V gene is TRBV27, the J gene TRBJ2-1, with D perhaps matching TRBD2 (6 bases). This CDR3 has 16 residues. With 2 bases removed from V and 0 bases from J, the gap between germline ends came to 11 bases. CDR1 is MNHEY and CDR2 is SMNVEV in the germline V gene (reference sequence). The CDR3 DNA follows: TGTGCCAGCAGTTTACCGGAGGGAAGCTCCTACAATGAGCAGTTCTTC. It encodes CASSLPEGSSYNEQFF.

This clonotype was picked up many times. The V call is TRBV6-2 or TRBV6-3, the J call TRBJ2-3; D is perhaps TRBD1 (6 bases). CDR1 is MNHEY, CDR2 SVGEGT, per germline. The V and J ends lost 8 bases and 5 bases respectively, with 11 bases between them. The CDR3 totals 12 residues. CDR3 protein: CASRDTGDTQYF. The DNA for the CDR3 is TGTGCCAGCCGGGACACCGGAGATACGCAGTATTTT.

This clonotype was recorded a few times. The V and J genes are TRBV5-5 and TRBJ2-5, with 9 positions matching TRBD2. With V trimmed by 0 bases and J by 1 base, 1 base remained unmatched. The CDR3 length is 15 residues. The germline gives CDR1 SGHKS, CDR2 YYEKEE (reference sequence). The CDR3 is CASSLVLAGQETQYF. DNA for the CDR3: TGTGCCAGCAGCTTGGTACTAGCGGGCCAAGAGACCCAGTACTTC.

In the case of this clonotype: Only one base separates this from a far larger clonotype, so it likely reflects a read error. This sequence joins TRBV2 and TRBJ2-3; D might be TRBD1 or TRBD2, each matching 5 bases. CDR3 length equals 14 residues. In germline, CDR1 is SNHLY, CDR2 FYNNEI. The CDR3 region has the DNA TGTGCCAGCAGTGCGGGGCGGGTCGCCGCTGAAGCTCTCTTT. It encodes CASSAGRVAAEALF.

There are many counts of this clonotype. The rearrangement links TRBV2 to TRBJ2-3; 14 bases fit TRBD2. Germline V gives CDR1 SNHLY, CDR2 FYNNEI. There are 17 residues in the CDR3. With 5 bases clipped from V and 0 bases from J, the junction kept 4 bases outside the gene matches. CDR3 in DNA: TGTGCCAGCAGTAGGACTAGCGGGAGGAACAGCACAGATACGCAGTATTTT. Translation gives CASSRTSGRNSTDTQYF. The entire variable domain, with the rest obtained from reference TRBV2 and TRBJ2-3, is as follows: EPEVTQTPSHQVTQMGQEVILRCVPISNHLYFYWYRQILGQKVEFLVSFYNNEISEKSEIFDDQFSVERPDGSNFTLKIRSTKLEDSAMYFCASSRTSGRNSTDTQYFGPGTRLTVL.

The genes are TRBV4-1 and TRBJ1-3; a possible D gene is TRBD1 (6 bases). Trimming took 1 base from V and 4 from J, leaving 11 bases between them. The CDR3 length is 15 residues. Germline V CDR1 and CDR2: MGHRA, YSYEKL. In DNA form, the CDR3 reads TGCGCCAGCAGCCAAGGCGGGGGGCCAGGAAACACCATATATTTT. Its translation: CASSQGGGPGNTIYF.

The J gene is TRBJ2-5, the V gene TRBV30, with a possible D match to TRBD2 (5 bases). Germline V gene data show CDR1 as GTSNPN and CDR2 as SVGIG (reference sequence). The CDR3 is 13 residues long. The ends were cut back, 3 bases at V and 5 bases at J, with 13 bases in the middle. The DNA for the CDR3 is TGTGCCTGGAGCAGACTATCCTATGAGACCCAGTACTTC. Translated: CAWSRLSYETQYF.

CDR3 sequence reads: CASSLILGGEGDQPQHF. CDR3 in DNA: TGTGCCAGCAGCTTAATCTTGGGGGGGGAAGGGGATCAGCCCCAGCATTTT. The J gene is TRBJ1-5, the V gene TRBV28; possibly TRBD1 for D (5 bases). The CDR3 totals 17 residues. The ends were cut back, 6 bases at V and 5 bases at J, with 23 bases in the middle. Germline V gene sequence: CDR1 MDHEN, CDR2 SYDVKM.

This clonotype was counted ten times or more. The rearrangement uses TRBV2 and TRBJ2-3; TRBD2 might be the D (6 bases). The CDR3 is made up of 15 amino acids. From germline, CDR1 is SNHLY and CDR2 FYNNEI. The germline V and J ends were trimmed by 6 bases and 2 bases, with 15 bases remaining between them. For the CDR3, the DNA is TGTGCCAGCAGGGAGACGGGACTCAACACAGATACGCAGTATTTT. As protein: CASRETGLNTDTQYF.

This clonotype was seen repeatedly, ten times or more. The V gene is TRBV7-3, the J gene TRBJ1-5; TRBD1 agrees at 8 bases. V lost 10 bases and J lost 0; bases outside the gene matches: 17. The CDR3 covers 18 residues. The V gene's germline CDR1 is SGHTA and CDR2 FQGTGA. The CDR3 coding sequence is TGTGCCAACCCAAAAATTCCGGGACAGGCTTATAGCAATCAGCCCCAGCATTTT. Translated: CANPKIPGQAYSNQPQHF.

Ten or more counts support this clonotype. Mismatch with germline at one junction end may stem from a read error. The chain employs TRBV12-3 or TRBV12-4 and TRBJ2-7; tentative D call: TRBD2 (6 bases). The CDR3 is 16 residues long. The CDR3 protein is CASTTRVTRPSHEQYF. CDR3 nucleotides: TGTGCCAGCACTACCCGGGTGACTAGACCCTCCCACGAGCAGTACTTC.

This clonotype was seen at least ten times. This rearrangement joins TRBV11-2 to TRBJ1-2; D not certain. CDR3 size: 15 residues. CDR1 SGHAT and CDR2 FQNNGV come from the germline V gene. V was clipped by 2 bases and J by 5 bases, with 15 bases between them. CDR3 sequence (DNA): TGTGCCAGCAGCTTACATGGATCACTCCGATATGGCTACACCTTC. Protein: CASSLHGSLRYGYTF.

In its sample, this clonotype was seen many times. In DNA form, the CDR3 reads TGTGCCTGGAGTGACCGAGCCGGGACTAGCGGGGCACGGACCCAGTACTTC. Protein product: CAWSDRAGTSGARTQYF. The V and J genes are TRBV30 and TRBJ2-5, with 13 bases aligning to TRBD2. The CDR3 is 17 amino acids. V trimming: 1 base; J trimming: 7 bases; junction bases outside the gene matches: 12. Germline V gives CDR1 GTSNPN, CDR2 SVGIG (reference sequence). The full variable domain, rest sourced from reference TRBV30 and TRBJ2-5, is SQTIHQWPATLVQPVGSPLSLECTVEGTSNPNLYWYRQAAGRGLQLLFYSVGIGQISSEVPQNLSASRPQDRQFILSSKKLLLSDSGFYLCAWSDRAGTSGARTQYFGPGTRLLVL.

This clonotype was found many times. The chain uses TRBV2 and TRBJ1-4; perhaps TRBD1 as D (5 bases). Germline values: CDR1 SNHLY, CDR2 FYNNEI. The CDR3 sequence is 11 residues long. V was clipped by 7 bases and J by 11 bases, with 11 bases between them. The CDR3 region has the DNA TGTGCCAGCACCTTGGGGGAGAAACTGTTTTTT. Amino acid sequence: CASTLGEKLFF.

This clonotype was found many times. The CDR3 region is CASSPGSYGYTF. CDR3 in DNA: TGTGCCAGCAGTCCAGGGAGCTATGGCTACACCTTC. The chain uses TRBV28 and TRBJ1-2; possibly TRBD1 for D (5 bases). V gave up 5 bases and J gave up 4 bases, with 8 bases separating them. CDR1 and CDR2 from the germline V gene are MDHEN and SYDVKM. This CDR3 spans 12 amino acids.